These 13 T cell receptor beta chains came from one sample sequenced in a study of cytomegalovirus exposure and HLA in healthy donors. PCR was performed using 60 Vbeta and 13 Jbeta primers. Sequencing used immunoSEQ multiplex PCR; TCRdb keeps in-frame clones, though not all of them. The sample lists roughly 130,000 clones; over 75% were seen once. The sequenced material came from PBMCs. The source is a man aged 25-40 years in good health and CMV-seronegative.

The chain recombines TRBV4-3 with TRBJ2-1; 9 bases map to TRBD2. Germline assignment: CDR1 LGHNA and CDR2 YSLEER. This CDR3 has 15 residues. The J segment lost 7 bases and the V segment lost 2 bases, leaving 6 bases of the junction unmatched. The CDR3 sequence: CASSQLAGMGNEQFF. CDR3 DNA: TGCGCCAGCAGCCAACTAGCGGGAATGGGGAATGAGCAGTTCTTC.

The V and J genes are TRBV5-8 and TRBJ2-3, with D maybe TRBD2 (6 bases). There are 16 residues in the CDR3. The ends were cut back, 0 bases at V and 2 bases at J, with 13 bases in the middle. From germline, CDR1 is SGHTS and CDR2 YDEGEE. In DNA, the CDR3 is TGTGCCAGCAGCTTGGGCTTAGCGGTCCACACAGATACGCAGTATTTT. It codes for CASSLGLAVHTDTQYF.

The V gene is TRBV11-2, the J gene TRBJ2-3; maybe TRBD2 (5 bases). Germline V CDR1 and CDR2: SGHAT, FQNNGV. Trimming cost V 4 bases and J 6 bases, with 14 bases left between them. The CDR3 is 14 residues long. The CDR3, as DNA: TGTGCCAGCAGCTCAATCGTCCGGAGGGATACGCAGTATTTT. Protein sequence: CASSSIVRRDTQYF.

This rearrangement joins TRBV7-8 to TRBJ1-5; TRBD1 agrees at 8 bases. V trimming: 5 bases; J trimming: 2 bases; junction bases outside the gene matches: 11. The CDR3 totals 17 residues. The germline V gene has CDR1 SGHVS and CDR2 FQNEAQ. CDR3 region: CASSQPLTGEGNQPQHF. CDR3 coding DNA: TGTGCCAGCAGCCAACCCCTGACAGGGGAGGGCAATCAGCCCCAGCATTTT.

The V and J genes are TRBV7-9 and TRBJ2-2; 8 bases match TRBD2. This CDR3 is built from 17 residues. V lost 3 bases, J lost 4 bases, and 10 bases stayed unmatched. CDR1 and CDR2 from the germline V gene are SEHNR and FQNEAQ (reference sequence). CDR3 region: CASSFPPGSGTTGELFF. In DNA form, the CDR3 reads TGTGCCAGCAGCTTCCCTCCCGGTAGCGGGACCACCGGGGAGCTGTTTTTT. Based on the CDR3 plus reference TRBV7-9 and TRBJ2-2, the full variable domain is DTGVSQNPRHKITKRGQNVTFRCDPISEHNRLYWYRQTLGQGPEFLTYFQNEAQLEKSRLLSDRFSAERPKGSFSTLEIQRTEQGDSAMYLCASSFPPGSGTTGELFFGEGSRLTVL.

The gene calls are TRBV27 and TRBJ2-5; TRBD2 aligns across 8 bases. Judging by the DNA end, TRBJ2-7 fits better; the J call may be wrong. The V gene's germline CDR1 is MNHEY and CDR2 SMNVEV (reference sequence). This CDR3 contains 16 residues. This chain's CDR3 is CASSLSRLAGSYEQYF. For the CDR3, the DNA is TGTGCCAGCAGTTTATCGAGGCTAGCGGGTTCCTACGAGCAGTACTTC.

V gene TRBV6-1 combines with J gene TRBJ1-3; unclear D gene. The CDR3 spans 14 residues. Per germline, CDR1 MNHNS and CDR2 SASEGT. V lost 2 bases and J 3 bases, leaving 8 bases between the germline ends. DNA of the CDR3: TGTGCCAGCAGTGAAAAGAGCGGTGGAAACACCATATATTTT. Its protein is CASSEKSGGNTIYF.

This sequence joins TRBV28 and TRBJ1-1, with D possibly matching TRBD1 (5 bases). The germline V gene has CDR1 MDHEN and CDR2 SYDVKM. With 8 bases removed from V and 2 bases from J, the gap between germline ends came to 24 bases. The CDR3 is made up of 17 amino acids. As DNA, the CDR3 is TGTGCCAGCCGGCAGGTCGGGGTAACCGGGGGTAACACTGAAGCTTTCTTT. It specifies CASRQVGVTGGNTEAFF.

The chain couples TRBV2 to TRBJ1-5; TRBD1 aligns across 9 bases. V lost 6 bases, J lost 6 bases, and 6 bases stayed unmatched. The CDR3 contains 14 residues. Germline V gene lookup returns CDR1 SNHLY and CDR2 FYNNEI. The CDR3 region is CASRGDRVGQPQHF. CDR3 bases: TGTGCCAGCAGGGGGGACAGGGTGGGTCAGCCCCAGCATTTT.

This clone was found once. The chain combines TRBV14 with TRBJ2-3; a weak D match, TRBD2 (5 bases). In germline, CDR1 is SGHDN, CDR2 FVKESK. Trimming removed 3 bases at V and 14 bases at J, with 12 bases between. CDR3 length: 11 amino acids. DNA of the CDR3: TGTGCCAGCAGCCAGGGCCTAGCCCCGTATTTT. It translates to CASSQGLAPYF.

This clone was counted a few times. The chain carries TRBV5-6 and TRBJ2-3; TRBD1 aligns across 7 bases. This CDR3 is built from 15 residues. The V gene end was trimmed by 0 bases and the J gene end by 3 bases; junction bases not matched to a gene: 4. CDR1 and CDR2 (germline): SGHDT, YYEEEE. CDR3 sequence (DNA): TGTGCCAGCAGCTTGGATTTGGGACAGACAGATACGCAGTATTTT. Translated: CASSLDLGQTDTQYF.

The chain employs TRBV29-1 and TRBJ2-7, with TRBD2 matching 9 bases. The germline V gene has CDR1 SQVTM and CDR2 ANQGSEA. V was pared by 6 bases and J by 8 bases, with 17 bases of the junction left unmatched. The CDR3 contains 15 residues. The CDR3 bases are TGCAGCGTCTACTTAGCGGGAGTCTATCCCCTAAAGCAGTACTTC. Amino acids: CSVYLAGVYPLKQYF.

The chain joins TRBV2 to TRBJ2-6; D is unresolved. Germline V lookup: CDR1 SNHLY, CDR2 FYNNEI. V was cut by 6 bases and J by 1 base, with 10 bases left in between. The CDR3 covers 15 residues. CDR3 DNA sequence: TGTGCCAGCAGGGCAGGATTGTCTGGGGCCAACGTCCTGACTTTC. This gives the protein CASRAGLSGANVLTF.